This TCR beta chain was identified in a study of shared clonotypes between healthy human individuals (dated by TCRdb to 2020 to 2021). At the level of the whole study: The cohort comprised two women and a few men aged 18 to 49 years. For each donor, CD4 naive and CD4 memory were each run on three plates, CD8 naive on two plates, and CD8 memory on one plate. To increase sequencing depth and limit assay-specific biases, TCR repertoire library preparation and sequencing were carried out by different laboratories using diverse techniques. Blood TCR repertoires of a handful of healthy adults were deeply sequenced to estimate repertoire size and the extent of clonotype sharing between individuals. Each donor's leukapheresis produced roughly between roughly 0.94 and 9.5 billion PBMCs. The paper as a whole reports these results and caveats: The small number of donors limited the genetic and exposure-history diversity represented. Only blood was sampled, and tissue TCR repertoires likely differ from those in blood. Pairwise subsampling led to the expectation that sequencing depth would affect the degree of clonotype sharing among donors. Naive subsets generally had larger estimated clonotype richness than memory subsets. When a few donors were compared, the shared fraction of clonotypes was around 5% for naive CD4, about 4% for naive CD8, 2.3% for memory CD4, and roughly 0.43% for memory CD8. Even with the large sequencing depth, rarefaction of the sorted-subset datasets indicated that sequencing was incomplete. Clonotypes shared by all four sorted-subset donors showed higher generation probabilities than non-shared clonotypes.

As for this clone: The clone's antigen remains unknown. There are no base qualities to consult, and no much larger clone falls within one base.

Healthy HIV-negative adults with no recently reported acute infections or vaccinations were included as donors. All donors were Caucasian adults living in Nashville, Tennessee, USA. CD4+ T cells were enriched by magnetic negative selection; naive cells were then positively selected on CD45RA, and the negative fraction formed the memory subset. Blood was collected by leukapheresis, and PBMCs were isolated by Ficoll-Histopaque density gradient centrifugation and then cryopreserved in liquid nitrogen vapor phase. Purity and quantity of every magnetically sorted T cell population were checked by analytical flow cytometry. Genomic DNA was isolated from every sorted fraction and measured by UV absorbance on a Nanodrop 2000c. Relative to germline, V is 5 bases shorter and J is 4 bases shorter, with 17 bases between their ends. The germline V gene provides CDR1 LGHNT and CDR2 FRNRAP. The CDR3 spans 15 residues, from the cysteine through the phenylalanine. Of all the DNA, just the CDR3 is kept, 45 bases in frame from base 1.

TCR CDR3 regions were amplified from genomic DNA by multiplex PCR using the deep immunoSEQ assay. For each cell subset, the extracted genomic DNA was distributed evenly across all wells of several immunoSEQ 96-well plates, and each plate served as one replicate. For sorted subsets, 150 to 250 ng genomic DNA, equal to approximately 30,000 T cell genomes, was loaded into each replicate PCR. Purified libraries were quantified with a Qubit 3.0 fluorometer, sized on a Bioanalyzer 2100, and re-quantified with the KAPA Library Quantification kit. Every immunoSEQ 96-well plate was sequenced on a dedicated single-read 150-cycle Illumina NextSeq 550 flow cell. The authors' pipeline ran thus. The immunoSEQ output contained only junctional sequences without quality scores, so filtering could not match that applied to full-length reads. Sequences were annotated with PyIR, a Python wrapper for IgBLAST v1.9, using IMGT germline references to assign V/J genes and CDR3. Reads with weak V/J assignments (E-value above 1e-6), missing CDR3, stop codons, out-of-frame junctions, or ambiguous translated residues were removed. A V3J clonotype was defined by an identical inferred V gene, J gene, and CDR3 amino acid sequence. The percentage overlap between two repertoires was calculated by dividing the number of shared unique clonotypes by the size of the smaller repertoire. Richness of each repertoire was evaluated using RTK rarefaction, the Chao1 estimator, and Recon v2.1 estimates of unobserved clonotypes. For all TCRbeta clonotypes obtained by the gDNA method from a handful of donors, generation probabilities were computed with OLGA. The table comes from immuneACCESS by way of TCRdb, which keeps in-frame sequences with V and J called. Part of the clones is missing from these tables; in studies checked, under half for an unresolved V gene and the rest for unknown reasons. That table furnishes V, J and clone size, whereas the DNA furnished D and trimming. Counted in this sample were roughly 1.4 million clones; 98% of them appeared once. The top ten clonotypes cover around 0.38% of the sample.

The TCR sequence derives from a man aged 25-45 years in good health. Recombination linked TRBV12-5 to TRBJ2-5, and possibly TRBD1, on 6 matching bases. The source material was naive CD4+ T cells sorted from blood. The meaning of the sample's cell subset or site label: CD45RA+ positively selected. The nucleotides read TGTGCTAGTGGTCCCCTGACAGGTTTTCGAGAGACCCAGTACTTC. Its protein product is CASGPLTGFRETQYF.